The 19 T cell receptor beta chains below come from one sample, sequenced in a study of T cell responses to AZD1222 COVID-19 vaccine. TCRdb keeps only in-frame clones here, not all; method: immunoSEQ multiplex PCR. The sample has some 86,000 clones; around four fifths are singletons. Material: peripheral blood, obtained on day 0 of AZD1222 vaccination. Receptors were obtained from an adult in good health.

The chain combines TRBV10-3 with TRBJ2-3, with a possible D match to TRBD2 (6 bases). Trimming removed 11 bases at V and 4 bases at J, with 16 bases between. The V gene's germline CDR1 is ENHRY and CDR2 SYGVKD. This CDR3 is 13 amino acids long. The CDR3 DNA reads TGTGCCCTCGGGGCGGGATTGGCAGATACGCAGTATTTT. Encoded protein: CALGAGLADTQYF.

The chain uses TRBV19 and TRBJ2-3; D is unclear. The V end lost 0 bases, the J end lost 13 bases, and 14 bases lay between the germline ends. The length of the CDR3 is 13 residues. Germline CDR1 is LNHDA and CDR2 is SQIVND (reference sequence). CDR3 sequence reads: CASSIDRLGGEYF. CDR3 DNA sequence: TGTGCCAGTAGTATAGACCGACTCGGTGGGGAGTATTTT. Full variable domain (remainder filled in from reference TRBV19 and TRBJ2-3): DGGITQSPKYLFRKEGQNVTLSCEQNLNHDAMYWYRQDPGQGLRLIYYSQIVNDFQKGDIAEGYSVSREKKESFPLTVTSAQKNPTAFYLCASSIDRLGGEYFGPGTRLTVL.

The chain links TRBV12-2 to TRBJ2-3; the DNA was not compared with TRBD2, the D call given in the table. TRBV12-2 is listed as a pseudogene. The CDR3 is 16 amino acids. CDR3 in amino acids: CASRLEVRGIPDTQYF. CDR3 sequence (DNA): TGTGCAAGTCGCTTAGAGGTTCGCGGGATACCAGATACGCAGTATTTT.

The chain combines TRBV2 with TRBJ1-5, with TRBD1 matching 10 bases. This CDR3 spans 14 amino acids. Germline values: CDR1 SNHLY, CDR2 FYNNEI. V lost 2 bases to trimming and J lost 7 bases; unmatched junction nucleotides: 2. CDR3 coding DNA: TGTGCCAGCAGTGAATTGACAGGGGGCCAGCCCCAGCATTTT. The encoded protein is CASSELTGGQPQHF.

The chain uses TRBV9 and TRBJ2-7; possible D gene TRBD1, 6 bases. CDR3 length equals 13 residues. Germline CDR1 SGDLS, CDR2 YYNGEE. Deletions cut 0 bases from V and 2 bases from J, with 6 bases between. The DNA of the CDR3 is TGTGCCAGCAGCGTAGGGGACACCTACGAGCAGTACTTC. This sequence encodes CASSVGDTYEQYF.

The rearrangement joins TRBV6-1 to TRBJ2-5; TRBD2 matches at 12 bases. This CDR3 region has 17 residues. Trimming took 2 bases from V and 2 from J; bases not matched to a gene: 6. Germline V gene sequence: CDR1 MNHNS, CDR2 SASEGT. CDR3 in amino acids: CASSEYLAGGPQETQYF. CDR3 nucleotides: TGTGCCAGCAGTGAATATCTAGCGGGAGGGCCTCAAGAGACCCAGTACTTC.

The chain joins TRBV7-9 to TRBJ2-1, with D perhaps matching TRBD1 or TRBD2 (6 bases each). CDR1 and CDR2 from the germline V gene are SEHNR and FQNEAQ (reference sequence). V was clipped by 0 bases and J by 5 bases, with 14 bases between them. There are 16 residues in the CDR3. CDR3 in amino acids: CASSLAAAGHNNEQFF. Written as DNA, the CDR3 is TGTGCCAGCAGCTTAGCGGCGGCGGGACATAACAATGAGCAGTTCTTC. Full variable domain (missing parts from reference TRBV7-9 and TRBJ2-1): DTGVSQNPRHKITKRGQNVTFRCDPISEHNRLYWYRQTLGQGPEFLTYFQNEAQLEKSRLLSDRFSAERPKGSFSTLEIQRTEQGDSAMYLCASSLAAAGHNNEQFFGPGTRLTVL.

The V and J genes are TRBV6-5 and TRBJ1-4, with D tentatively TRBD1 (5 bases). Trimming stripped 11 bases from V and 5 bases from J, with 18 bases between. Per the germline V gene, CDR1 is MNHEY and CDR2 is SVGAGI. CDR3 length: 14 amino acids. The CDR3 coding sequence is TGTGCCTCCGGACCCGGGGACCCGAATGAAAAACTGTTTTTT. Translating gives CASGPGDPNEKLFF.

The chain uses TRBV29-1 and TRBJ2-7; perhaps TRBD2 as D (6 bases). This CDR3 region has 13 residues. Germline values: CDR1 SQVTM, CDR2 ANQGSEA. V gave up 3 bases and J gave up 2 bases, with 11 bases separating them. The CDR3 sequence: CSVETDYPYEQYF. The CDR3 DNA reads TGCAGCGTTGAGACGGACTATCCCTACGAGCAGTACTTC.

CDR3 region: CASNPGRSSGNTIYF. CDR3 bases: TGTGCCAGCAACCCAGGACGGAGCTCTGGAAACACCATATATTTT. The chain carries TRBV6-5 and TRBJ1-3; the D is unclear. V lost 7 bases to trimming and J lost 0 bases, with 13 bases between them. CDR1 and CDR2 (germline): MNHEY, SVGAGI. The CDR3 sequence is 15 residues long.

The chain uses TRBV10-3 and TRBJ2-4; 7 bases map to TRBD2. Trimming cost V 6 bases and J 9 bases; bases outside gene matches: 5. The CDR3 has 12 residues. Germline assignment: CDR1 ENHRY and CDR2 SYGVKD. The CDR3 region is CAISGEGSIQYF. DNA for the CDR3: TGTGCCATCAGCGGGGAGGGTAGCATTCAGTACTTC.

The rearrangement links TRBV5-1 to TRBJ1-4; D call uncertain. Germline loops: CDR1 SGHRS, CDR2 YFSETQ. The ends were cut back, 1 base at V and 4 bases at J, with 14 bases in the middle. CDR3 length equals 16 residues. The CDR3 here is CASSLIGGLFNEKLFF. The CDR3 nucleotides are TGCGCCAGCAGCTTGATTGGAGGGCTTTTTAATGAAAAACTGTTTTTT.

This clone came up a few times. This rearrangement joins TRBV9 to TRBJ2-1; the D is unclear. The CDR3 contains 15 residues. Trimming left V 0 bases short and J 0 bases short, with 7 bases between. From germline, CDR1 is SGDLS and CDR2 YYNGEE. In DNA, the CDR3 is TGTGCCAGCAGCGTAGACGAATACTCCTACAATGAGCAGTTCTTC. Translation gives CASSVDEYSYNEQFF.

The chain employs TRBV5-3 and TRBJ2-7; D remains unclear. TRBV5-3 is labeled an ORF, and its function is uncertain. CDR3 length: 12 amino acids. V shed 5 bases and J shed 5 bases, with 11 bases lying between them. The CDR3 DNA is TGTGCCAGAAGGGGCTGGCCCGACGAGCAGTACTTC. Residues: CARRGWPDEQYF.

CDR3 sequence: CASSSSGLRDEQFF. The CDR3 DNA is TGTGCCAGCAGCTCTAGCGGGTTGAGGGATGAGCAGTTCTTC. The rearrangement links TRBV7-6 to TRBJ2-1, with TRBD2 matching over 8 bases. The V gene end was trimmed by 4 bases and the J gene end by 8 bases; junction bases not matched to a gene: 7. This CDR3 contains 14 residues. Germline loops: CDR1 SGHVS, CDR2 FNYEAQ.

The chain combines TRBV2 with TRBJ2-5, with 9 bases fitting TRBD2. The CDR3 is made up of 14 amino acids. CDR1 is SNHLY, CDR2 FYNNEI, per germline. The V gene end was trimmed by 6 bases and the J gene end by 1 base; junction bases not matched to a gene: 3. The CDR3 loop reads CASRIAGAQETQYF. The CDR3 DNA reads as TGTGCCAGCAGAATAGCGGGGGCCCAAGAGACCCAGTACTTC.

The chain has TRBV20-1 and TRBJ1-6, with D possibly matching TRBD1 (5 bases). Trimming left V 3 bases short and J 9 bases short, with 12 bases between. The CDR3 contains 13 residues. Germline CDR1 and CDR2: DFQATT and SNEGSKA (reference sequence). DNA of the CDR3: TGCAGTGCTAGTGGGGGGAAGGGTTCACCCCTCCACTTT. This gives the protein CSASGGKGSPLHF.

The chain recombines TRBV30 with TRBJ1-5; 9 positions agree with TRBD1. Germline V gene sequence: CDR1 GTSNPN, CDR2 SVGIG (reference sequence). Trimming cost V 2 bases and J 7 bases; bases outside gene matches: 3. This CDR3 has 13 residues. The chain's CDR3 is CAWSTGGEQPQHF. CDR3 coding DNA: TGTGCCTGGAGTACAGGGGGCGAGCAGCCCCAGCATTTT.

This chain uses TRBV28 with TRBJ1-2, with a possible D match to TRBD1 (6 bases). Deletions cut 6 bases from V and 8 bases from J, with 13 bases between. Germline V lookup: CDR1 MDHEN, CDR2 SYDVKM. There are 12 residues in the CDR3. In nucleotides, the CDR3 is TGTGCCAGCAGGACTCAGGGGCACGGCTACACCTTC. Encoded protein: CASRTQGHGYTF.